This T cell receptor beta chain was captured by sequencing in a study of blood T cell repertoires in COVID-19. Study details: In each case, the material was cDNA or gDNA derived from T cells, B-cell-depleted T cells, or PBMCs.

Source study methods: Amplified reference gene primers provided the basis for estimating nucleated cell counts. Profiling relied on immunoSEQ multiplex PCR, and the TCRdb table lists in-frame clones only, not all of them. V, J and clone size reflect that table, while D and trimming were determined from the DNA. The sample lists 85,000 to 90,000 clones, about 84% occurring once. The V gene's germline CDR1 is MGHRA and CDR2 YSYEKL. Deletions cut 1 base from V and 13 bases from J, with 14 bases between. This CDR3 comprises 12 residues. This clonotype was obtained from a human donor in a cohort sampled during active COVID-19. The source material was peripheral blood. The chain carries TRBV4-1 and TRBJ2-7; weak D call: TRBD1 (6 bases). The CDR3 DNA follows: TGCGCCAGCAGCCAAGCGGGGCAGGGGATTTACTTC. Amino acids: CASSQAGQGIYF.